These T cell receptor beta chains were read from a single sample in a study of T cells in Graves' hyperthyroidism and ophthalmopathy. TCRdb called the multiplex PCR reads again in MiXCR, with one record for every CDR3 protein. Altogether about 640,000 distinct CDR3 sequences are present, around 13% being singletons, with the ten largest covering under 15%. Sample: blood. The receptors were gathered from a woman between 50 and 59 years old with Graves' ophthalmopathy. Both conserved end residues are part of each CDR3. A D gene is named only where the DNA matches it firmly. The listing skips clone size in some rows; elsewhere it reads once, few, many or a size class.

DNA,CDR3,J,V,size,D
TGTGCCAGCAGCATTGGACAGGGAGGGCAAGAGACCCAGTACTTC,CASSIGQGGQETQYF,TRBJ2-5,TRBV7-3,many,NA
TGTGCCAGCAGCTTGGAAGGGGGGGTCTCCTACGAGCAGTACTTC,CASSLEGGVSYEQYF,TRBJ2-7,TRBV5-5,NA,NA
TGTGCCAGCAGTGACGGTGAAGCTTTCTTT,CASSDGEAFF,TRBJ1-1,TRBV2,many,NA
TGTGCCTGGAGCGGAATCCTGACAGGGATGCTGAATGAGCAGTTCTTC,CAWSGILTGMLNEQFF,TRBJ2-1,TRBV30,NA,TRBD1
TGTGCCAGCAGTTCCGATGAAAAACTGTTTTTT,CASSSDEKLFF,TRBJ1-4,TRBV28,many,NA
TGCGCCAGCAGCCAAGGACGGGAGTTGGCCTACGAGCAGTACTTC,CASSQGRELAYEQYF,TRBJ2-7,TRBV4-3,NA,NA
TGTGCCACCAGTCTGGAGGGGACCCCCCTCAATGAGCAGTTCTTC,CATSLEGTPLNEQFF,TRBJ2-1,TRBV24-1,few,NA
TGTGCCAGCATCCCTGCCGGGACAGGGGATAGGAACACTGAAGCTTTCTTT,CASIPAGTGDRNTEAFF,TRBJ1-1,TRBV28,many,TRBD1
TGTGCCAGCAGCTTGTTGGGGGTAGACGAGCAGTACTTC,CASSLLGVDEQYF,TRBJ2-7,TRBV7-9,many,NA
TGTGCCAGCAGTTTAGTTCCAGGCGGGCGTGGCTACACCTTC,CASSLVPGGRGYTF,TRBJ1-2,TRBV12-3/TRBV12-4,NA,NA
TGTGCCAGCAGCTTAAAATTGTCAGGGGACGAGACCCAGTACTTC,CASSLKLSGDETQYF,TRBJ2-5,TRBV7-3,few,NA